This T cell receptor (beta chain) was profiled in a study of OX40 agonist ivuxolimab in advanced cancers. On the study more broadly: A diagnosis of hepatocellular carcinoma, melanoma, renal cell or head and neck cancer was present in dose-escalation patients. Aged roughly 23 to 85 with a mean of roughly 65 years, they were 75% to 85% male. Under the entry rules, prior anti-PD-1, anti-PD-L1 or anti-CTLA-4 therapy was allowed, and around 40% had some. Whole-study findings and limits: Expansion of clones was among the lowest in partial responders at 0.1-3.0 mg/kg.

Turning to this clone: Its target is not known.

The assay was immunoSEQ multiplex PCR, and TCRdb's table has in-frame clones only and misses some. The sample records approximately 26,000 clones, roughly 79% being singletons. From germline, CDR1 is SGHDT and CDR2 YYEEEE. V was trimmed by 0 bases and J by 8 bases, leaving 6 bases between them. This CDR3 has 12 residues. The sequencing here drew on CD4+ or CD8+ T cells sorted from blood, taken in a trial of the OX40 agonist ivuxolimab. V usage is TRBV5-6 and J usage is TRBJ2-1; TRBD2 is a possible D gene (5 bases). The receptor was derived from an adult with an advanced solid tumor such as melanoma, head and neck, liver or kidney cancer. CDR3 in DNA: TGTGCCAGCAGCTTGGGACTACATGAGCAGTTCTTC. Its protein is CASSLGLHEQFF.